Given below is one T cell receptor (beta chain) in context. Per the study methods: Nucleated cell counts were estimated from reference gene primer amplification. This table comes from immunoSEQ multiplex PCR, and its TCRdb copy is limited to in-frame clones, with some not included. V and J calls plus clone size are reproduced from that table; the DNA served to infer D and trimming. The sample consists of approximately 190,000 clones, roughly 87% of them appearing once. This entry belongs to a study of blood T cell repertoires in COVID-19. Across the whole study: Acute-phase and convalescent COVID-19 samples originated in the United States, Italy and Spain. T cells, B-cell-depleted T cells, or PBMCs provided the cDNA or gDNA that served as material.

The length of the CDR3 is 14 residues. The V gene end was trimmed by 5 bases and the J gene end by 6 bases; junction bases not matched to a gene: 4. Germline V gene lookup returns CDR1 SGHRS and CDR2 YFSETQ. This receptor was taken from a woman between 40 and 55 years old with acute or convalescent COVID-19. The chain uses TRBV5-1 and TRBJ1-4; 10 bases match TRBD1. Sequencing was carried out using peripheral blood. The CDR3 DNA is TGCGCCAGCAGACAAGGGACAGGGGATGAAAAACTGTTTTTT. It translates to CASRQGTGDEKLFF. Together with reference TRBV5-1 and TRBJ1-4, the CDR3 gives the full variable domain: KAGVTQTPRYLIKTRGQQVTLSCSPISGHRSVSWYQQTPGQGLQFLFEYFSETQRNKGNFPGRFSGRQFSNSRSEMNVSTLELGDSALYLCASRQGTGDEKLFFGSGTQLSVL.